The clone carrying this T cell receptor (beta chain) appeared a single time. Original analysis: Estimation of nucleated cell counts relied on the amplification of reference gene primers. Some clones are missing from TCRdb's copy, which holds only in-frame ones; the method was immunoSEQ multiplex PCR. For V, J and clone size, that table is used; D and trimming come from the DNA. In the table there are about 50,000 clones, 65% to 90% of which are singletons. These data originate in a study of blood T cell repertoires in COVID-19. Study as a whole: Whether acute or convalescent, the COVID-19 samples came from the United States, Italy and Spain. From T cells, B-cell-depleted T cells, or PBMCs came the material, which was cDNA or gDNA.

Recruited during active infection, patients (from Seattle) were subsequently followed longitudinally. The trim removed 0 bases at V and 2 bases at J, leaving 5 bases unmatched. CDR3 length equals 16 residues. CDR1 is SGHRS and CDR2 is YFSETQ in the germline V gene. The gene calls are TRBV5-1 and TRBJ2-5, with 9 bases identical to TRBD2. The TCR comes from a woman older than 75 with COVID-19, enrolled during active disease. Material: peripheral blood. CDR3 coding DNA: TGCGCCAGCAGCTTGGGTCGGGGACTAGCTCAAGAGACCCAGTACTTC. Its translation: CASSLGRGLAQETQYF.